A single sample is the source of the 26 T cell receptor beta chains below, sequenced in a study of cytomegalovirus exposure and HLA in healthy donors. Both 60 Vbeta primers and 13 Jbeta primers went into the PCR. Method: immunoSEQ multiplex PCR; TCRdb's copy keeps in-frame clones and lacks some. The sample holds some 210,000 clones, more than 75% seen once. Sequencing input: PBMCs. Source of these receptors: a man aged 30 to 45 in good health and CMV-seronegative.

The chain couples TRBV6-5 to TRBJ1-2; 7 positions match TRBD1. Trimming cost V 2 bases and J 8 bases; bases outside gene matches: 8. Germline V lookup: CDR1 MNHEY, CDR2 SVGAGI. The CDR3 sequence is 14 residues long. CDR3 loop: CASSYGQATGGYTF. As DNA, the CDR3 is TGTGCCAGCAGTTACGGACAGGCGACCGGGGGCTACACCTTC.

V usage is TRBV5-1 and J usage is TRBJ1-2, with a possible D match to TRBD1 (6 bases). Germline loops: CDR1 SGHRS, CDR2 YFSETQ. This CDR3 has 13 amino acids. V lost 5 bases and J lost 2, with 10 bases in between. The DNA of the CDR3 is TGCGCCAGCAGTCGACAGGAGAACTATGGCTACACCTTC. Its translation: CASSRQENYGYTF.

This chain links TRBV7-6 with TRBJ2-1; 7 bases agree with TRBD1. CDR1 is SGHVS and CDR2 is FNYEAQ in the germline V gene. V dropped 5 bases and J dropped 5; count of bases not matched to a gene: 9. The CDR3 has 15 amino acids. The CDR3 sequence is CASSRQGGYDNEQFF. The CDR3 DNA reads as TGTGCCAGCAGCAGACAGGGCGGGTATGACAATGAGCAGTTCTTC.

The chain couples TRBV4-1 to TRBJ2-1; D unresolved. V was trimmed by 1 base and J by 10 bases, leaving 8 bases between them. Germline V gene lookup returns CDR1 MGHRA and CDR2 YSYEKL. The CDR3 consists of 12 residues. The chain's CDR3 is CASSQGPGEQFF. The CDR3 bases are TGCGCCAGCAGCCAAGGTCCCGGGGAGCAGTTCTTC.

The chain carries TRBV4-2 and TRBJ1-4, with 7 bases identical to TRBD1. CDR3 length: 15 residues. Germline CDR1 is LGHNA and CDR2 is YNFKEQ. The V segment lost 4 bases and the J segment 4 bases; nucleotides outside the gene matches: 6. This CDR3 is CASSRKQGNNEKLFF. CDR3 bases: TGTGCCAGCAGCCGCAAACAGGGGAATAATGAAAAACTGTTTTTT.

The rearrangement links TRBV9 to TRBJ1-2; D is ambiguous. The CDR3 totals 15 residues. V gave up 0 bases and J gave up 4 bases, with 13 bases separating them. Germline V gene data show CDR1 as SGDLS and CDR2 as YYNGEE. The CDR3 region is CASSVGNPGAYGYTF. In nucleotides, the CDR3 is TGTGCCAGCAGCGTAGGAAATCCGGGTGCCTATGGCTACACCTTC.

The rearrangement uses TRBV29-1 and TRBJ1-1; D is uncertain. Per germline, CDR1 SQVTM and CDR2 ANQGSEA. This CDR3 contains 17 residues. V lost 6 bases and J lost 6, with 29 bases in between. The DNA for the CDR3 is TGCAGCGTCTTAGCGTCGAGCCCAATAACCGGCCGGCCTGAAGCTTTCTTT. It specifies CSVLASSPITGRPEAFF.

V is TRBV5-1 and J is TRBJ2-3, with 9 positions matching TRBD2. The CDR3 extends over 16 amino acids. CDR1 is SGHRS, CDR2 YFSETQ, per germline. The V and J ends lost 0 bases and 0 bases, in that order; junction bases with no gene match: 2. In DNA, the CDR3 is TGCGCCAGCAGCTTGGGACTAGCGGAGAGCACAGATACGCAGTATTTT. This codes for CASSLGLAESTDTQYF.

About this clone: Distinct nucleotide sequences in the sample also encode this CDR3. The chain is built from TRBV5-1 and TRBJ2-3; no reliable D call. CDR1 is SGHRS and CDR2 is YFSETQ in the germline V gene. The V end was cut by 5 bases, the J end by 2 bases, with 9 bases between. The CDR3 has 13 amino acids. The CDR3 region is CASSPTNTDTQYF. CDR3 coding DNA: TGCGCCAGCAGTCCCACAAACACAGATACGCAGTATTTT. The full variable domain, its missing parts supplied by reference TRBV5-1 and TRBJ2-3, is KAGVTQTPRYLIKTRGQQVTLSCSPISGHRSVSWYQQTPGQGLQFLFEYFSETQRNKGNFPGRFSGRQFSNSRSEMNVSTLELGDSALYLCASSPTNTDTQYFGPGTRLTVL.

The CDR3 spells CASNPGLAGGADTQYF. The CDR3 coding sequence is TGTGCCAGCAACCCGGGACTAGCGGGAGGGGCAGATACGCAGTATTTT. This chain uses TRBV2 with TRBJ2-3, with 16 bases identical to TRBD2. CDR1 and CDR2 from the germline V gene are SNHLY and FYNNEI. V trimming: 7 bases; J trimming: 4 bases; junction bases outside the gene matches: 5. The length of the CDR3 is 16 residues.

Comments on this clone: A read error may account for a junction end that differs from germline. The CDR3 here is CASSPQTGAF. Here the CDR3 DNA reads TGTGCCAGCAGCCCCCAGACAGGGGCCTTC. This rearrangement joins TRBV9 to TRBJ1-2; 8 bases are a match to TRBD1. The CDR3 covers 10 residues. CDR1 and CDR2 from the germline V gene are SGDLS and YYNGEE. Full variable domain (outside the CDR3, taken from reference TRBV9 and TRBJ1-2): DSGVTQTPKHLITATGQRVTLRCSPRSGDLSVYWYQQSLDQGLQFLIQYYNGEERAKGNILERFSAQQFPDLHSELNLSSLELGDSALYFCASSPQTGAFGSGTRLTVV.

This clone was detected a few times. J is TRBJ2-7 and V is TRBV15, with D perhaps TRBD1 (6 bases). Deletions cut 4 bases from V and 1 base from J, with 14 bases between. This CDR3 is built from 15 residues. Germline assignment: CDR1 LNHNV and CDR2 YYDKDF (reference sequence). The CDR3, as DNA: TGTGCCACCAGCACCCAACAGGGAAGGTCCTACGAGCAGTACTTC. It is translated as CATSTQQGRSYEQYF.

V gene TRBV7-9 combines with J gene TRBJ2-2; D might be TRBD2 (6 bases). This CDR3 has 15 residues. Trimming removed 1 base at V and 4 bases at J, with 10 bases between. CDR1 SEHNR and CDR2 FQNEAQ come from the germline V gene (reference sequence). Here the CDR3 reads CASSLGLTSTGELFF. CDR3 bases: TGTGCCAGCAGCTTAGGCCTGACTAGCACCGGGGAGCTGTTTTTT.

V usage is TRBV29-1 and J usage is TRBJ2-3, with TRBD1 identical over 7 bases. The CDR3 totals 17 residues. The germline CDR1 and CDR2 sequences are SQVTM and ANQGSEA. After removal of 3 bases from V and 1 base from J, the junction contained 13 bases not matched to a gene. The CDR3: CSVESCRGPLCTDTQYF. DNA of the CDR3: TGCAGCGTTGAGAGTTGTAGGGGGCCTCTATGCACAGATACGCAGTATTTT.

The V call is TRBV6-1, the J call TRBJ2-3; 8 nucleotides align to TRBD2. CDR3 size: 15 residues. Germline lookup yields CDR1 MNHNS and CDR2 SASEGT. V lost 4 bases and J lost 2; bases outside the gene matches: 5. The CDR3 region is CASSGQRGTTDTQYF. Here the CDR3 DNA reads TGTGCCAGCAGTGGACAGCGGGGGACCACAGATACGCAGTATTTT.

The chain employs TRBV18 and TRBJ1-1, with D maybe TRBD1 (5 bases). Germline loops: CDR1 KGHSH, CDR2 LQKENI. Trimming left V 8 bases short and J 5 bases short, with 12 bases between. The CDR3 runs to 12 residues. In nucleotides, the CDR3 is TGTGCCAGCCACCGGGGGTCGACTGAAGCTTTCTTT. Residues: CASHRGSTEAFF. Based on the CDR3 plus reference TRBV18 and TRBJ1-1, the full variable domain is NAGVMQNPRHLVRRRGQEARLRCSPMKGHSHVYWYRQLPEEGLKFMVYLQKENIIDESGMPKERFSAEFPKEGPSILRIQQVVRGDSAAYFCASHRGSTEAFFGQGTRLTVV.

J is TRBJ2-1 and V is TRBV19; 8 bases fit TRBD1. V shed 0 bases, J shed 4 bases, and the junction held 5 bases outside the gene matches. Germline V gives CDR1 LNHDA, CDR2 SQIVND (reference sequence). The CDR3 extends over 16 amino acids. CDR3 in DNA: TGTGCCAGTAGTATAGACCGGGACAGGAGATACAATGAGCAGTTCTTC. Translation: CASSIDRDRRYNEQFF.

This clone was detected once. The chain has TRBV5-1 and TRBJ2-3, with D perhaps TRBD2 (5 bases). CDR3 length: 14 residues. In germline, CDR1 is SGHRS, CDR2 YFSETQ. V lost 4 bases and J 3 bases, leaving 12 bases between the germline ends. CDR3 sequence: CASSQTKSTDTQYF. CDR3 bases: TGCGCCAGCAGCCAGACTAAGAGTACAGATACGCAGTATTTT.

The CDR3 DNA follows: TGTGCCAGCAGCTTGGTCGAGGACACTGAAGCTTTCTTT. Translated: CASSLVEDTEAFF. This chain connects TRBV7-9 to TRBJ1-1; D is unclear. Trimming took 3 bases from V and 3 from J, leaving 8 bases between them. The CDR3 sequence is 13 residues long. Germline assignment: CDR1 SEHNR and CDR2 FQNEAQ (reference sequence).

V and J are TRBV9 and TRBJ2-2, with 14 bases lining up with TRBD2. Germline-derived CDR1 and CDR2 are SGDLS and YYNGEE. With V trimmed by 4 bases and J by 6 bases, 5 bases remained unmatched. The CDR3 covers 16 residues. CDR3 loop: CASSPGLAGGAGELFF. As DNA, the CDR3 is TGTGCCAGCAGCCCTGGACTAGCGGGAGGCGCCGGGGAGCTGTTTTTT.

The genes are TRBV9 and TRBJ2-3, with 7 bases fitting TRBD2. With V trimmed by 0 bases and J by 9 bases, 10 bases remained unmatched. Germline lookup yields CDR1 SGDLS and CDR2 YYNGEE. The CDR3 has 15 amino acids. The CDR3: CASSVGAGAVGTQYF. The CDR3 nucleotides are TGTGCCAGCAGCGTAGGGGCGGGAGCGGTAGGAACGCAGTATTTT.

This clone has only a few counts. This chain's CDR3 is CASSPGGSGGETQYF. DNA of the CDR3: TGTGCCAGCAGCCCAGGAGGCAGTGGAGGAGAGACCCAGTACTTC. The chain carries TRBV11-3 and TRBJ2-5; D may be TRBD2 (5 bases). Trimming cost V 5 bases and J 4 bases, with 17 bases left between them. The CDR3 contains 15 residues. Germline assignment: CDR1 SGHNT and CDR2 YENEEA.

This clone has a handful of counts. The chain combines TRBV7-8 with TRBJ1-5; 7 nucleotides agree with TRBD1. Germline CDR1 SGHVS, CDR2 FQNEAQ. V shed 5 bases and J 3 bases; nucleotides not matched to a gene: 4. The CDR3 runs 14 residues. CDR3 DNA: TGTGCCAGCAGCGGGGGACAGTCCAATCAGCCCCAGCATTTT. It translates to CASSGGQSNQPQHF.

V and J are TRBV7-9 and TRBJ2-1, with TRBD1 identical over 8 bases. Germline CDR1 and CDR2: SEHNR and FQNEAQ (reference sequence). This CDR3 is 15 amino acids long. Germline trimming cut 5 bases from V and 4 bases from J; bases unmatched to any gene: 7. The CDR3 DNA reads TGTGCCAGCAGCCCTCGGGACAGGCCTTACAATGAGCAGTTCTTC. Residues: CASSPRDRPYNEQFF.

J is TRBJ2-5 and V is TRBV15; TRBD2 might be the D (5 bases). This CDR3 contains 12 residues. Between the trimmed V and J ends, which lost 9 bases and 5 bases, there was a span of 13 bases. Germline-derived CDR1 and CDR2 are LNHNV and YYDKDF (reference sequence). The CDR3 loop is CATSPGTETQYF. CDR3 DNA sequence: TGTGCCACGTCCCCGGGAACGGAGACCCAGTACTTC.

The rearrangement links TRBV5-1 to TRBJ2-3, with D possibly being TRBD1 (5 bases). The V gene lost 0 bases and the J gene lost 5 bases, with 7 bases spanning the gap. Germline-derived CDR1 and CDR2 are SGHRS and YFSETQ. There are 13 residues in the CDR3. The CDR3 reads CASSLVRGDTQYF. As DNA, the CDR3 is TGCGCCAGCAGCTTGGTAAGGGGAGATACGCAGTATTTT. Full variable domain (outside the CDR3, taken from reference TRBV5-1 and TRBJ2-3): KAGVTQTPRYLIKTRGQQVTLSCSPISGHRSVSWYQQTPGQGLQFLFEYFSETQRNKGNFPGRFSGRQFSNSRSEMNVSTLELGDSALYLCASSLVRGDTQYFGPGTRLTVL.